Below are 21 T cell receptor beta chains sequenced from a single sample in a study of early T cells in non-severe SARS-CoV-2 infection. TCRdb reprocessed the 5' RACE reads via MiXCR and lists one record per CDR3 protein. There are under 95,000 distinct CDR3 sequences in the sample; 12% occur only once, and 3.4% lies in the top ten. The sample consisted of whole blood. The receptors come from an adult who was a healthcare worker with PCR-confirmed SARS-CoV-2 infection or an uninfected control (not recorded which).

The chain employs TRBV15 and TRBJ1-3, with 8 bases that match TRBD1. J lost 0 bases, V lost 8 bases, and 0 bases had no gene match. Germline V gene data show CDR1 as LNHNV and CDR2 as YYDKDF (reference sequence). The CDR3 loop spans 13 amino acids. For the CDR3, the DNA is TGTGCCACCGGGACAGGCTCTGGAAACACCATATATTTT. It encodes CATGTGSGNTIYF.

The rearrangement uses TRBV2 and TRBJ2-1; 9 bases fit TRBD1. The CDR3 covers 16 residues. Trimming cost V 5 bases and J 6 bases; bases outside gene matches: 11. The germline V gene has CDR1 SNHLY and CDR2 FYNNEI. The CDR3 loop is CASSSNRGPLANEQFF. Written as DNA, the CDR3 is TGTGCCAGCAGTTCCAACAGGGGGCCCCTCGCCAATGAGCAGTTCTTC.

This clonotype turned up a few times. This chain links TRBV19 with TRBJ2-2; D possibly matches TRBD1 or TRBD2 (5 bases each). Trimming pared 6 bases from V and 5 bases from J, leaving 16 bases between. The germline gives CDR1 LNHDA, CDR2 SQIVND (reference sequence). This CDR3 region has 15 residues. The chain's CDR3 is CASRNRGLLTGELFF. CDR3 DNA sequence: TGTGCCAGTAGAAATCGGGGCCTCTTGACCGGGGAGCTGTTTTTT.

This clonotype has a count of ten or more. This rearrangement joins TRBV29-1 to TRBJ1-5; D gene unclear. V gave up 0 bases and J gave up 4 bases, with 16 bases separating them. This CDR3 has 16 residues. CDR1 is SQVTM and CDR2 is ANQGSEA in the germline V gene. Here the CDR3 DNA reads TGCAGCGTTGAAGAGGGGTTGGGGTTTAGGAATCAGCCCCAGCATTTT. It is translated as CSVEEGLGFRNQPQHF. Full variable domain (outside the CDR3, taken from reference TRBV29-1 and TRBJ1-5): SAVISQKPSRDICQRGTSLTIQCQVDSQVTMMFWYRQQPGQSLTLIATANQGSEATYESGFVIDKFPISRPNLTFSTLTVSNMSPEDSSIYLCSVEEGLGFRNQPQHFGDGTRLSIL.

This rearrangement joins TRBV18 to TRBJ2-7; 7 bases map to TRBD1. J was trimmed by 0 bases and V by 5 bases; bases with no gene match: 7. CDR1 and CDR2 (germline): KGHSH, LQKENI. This CDR3 spans 15 amino acids. The CDR3 DNA reads TGTGCCAGCTCAATAACCGGGACAGCCTCCTACGAGCAGTACTTC. Amino acid sequence: CASSITGTASYEQYF.

This clonotype was seen more than once but under ten times. The gene calls are TRBV18 and TRBJ2-1; D is ambiguous. Trimming took off 2 bases at V and 2 bases at J, with 13 bases between the two ends. Germline CDR1 is KGHSH and CDR2 is LQKENI. The CDR3 totals 16 residues. For the CDR3, the DNA is TGTGCCAGCTCACCAATCGGCCAAAGCGCCTACAATGAGCAGTTCTTC. Encoded protein: CASSPIGQSAYNEQFF.

The chain employs TRBV6-5 and TRBJ2-3, with D hard to call. CDR1 is MNHEY, CDR2 SVGAGI, per germline. Between the trimmed V and J ends, which lost 8 bases and 6 bases, there was a span of 15 bases. The CDR3 loop spans 13 amino acids. DNA for the CDR3: TGTGCCAGCGGTTCGGCGGTTCGGGATACGCAGTATTTT. It yields the protein CASGSAVRDTQYF.

This clonotype was detected ten times or more. The chain links TRBV18 to TRBJ2-7; TRBD2 aligns across 11 bases. The trim removed 4 bases at V and 2 bases at J, leaving 7 bases unmatched. Germline CDR1 is KGHSH and CDR2 is LQKENI. This CDR3 is built from 16 residues. The CDR3 is CASSLSGLAAAYEQYF. The CDR3, as DNA: TGTGCCAGCTCACTTTCGGGACTAGCGGCTGCCTACGAGCAGTACTTC.

This clonotype showed up many times. V usage is TRBV27 and J usage is TRBJ2-2; D possibly uses TRBD1 or TRBD2 (5 bases each). Trimming pared 6 bases from V and 6 bases from J, leaving 20 bases between. The CDR3 totals 16 residues. In germline, CDR1 is MNHEY, CDR2 SMNVEV (reference sequence). The CDR3 DNA follows: TGTGCCAGCAGGATAATGTGGGGGAGTGGGGCCGGGGAGCTGTTTTTT. Encoded protein: CASRIMWGSGAGELFF.

In this sample, this clonotype turned up a few times. This chain uses TRBV9 with TRBJ2-3; no clear D gene. CDR3 length: 15 amino acids. V lost 0 bases to trimming and J lost 0 bases, with 8 bases between them. The germline gives CDR1 SGDLS, CDR2 YYNGEE. The chain's CDR3 is CASSVGALSTDTQYF. In DNA form, the CDR3 reads TGTGCCAGCAGCGTAGGGGCACTTAGCACAGATACGCAGTATTTT.

Ten or more counts support this clonotype. The chain has TRBV5-1 and TRBJ2-1, with 13 nucleotides matching TRBD2. The V and J ends lost 4 bases and 4 bases, in that order; junction bases with no gene match: 5. The CDR3 is made up of 16 amino acids. Germline lookup yields CDR1 SGHRS and CDR2 YFSETQ. In nucleotides, the CDR3 is TGCGCCAGCAGCGAGGGACTAGCGGGGTCATACAATGAGCAGTTCTTC. Residues: CASSEGLAGSYNEQFF.

CDR3 loop: CASSRGDRGRSGANVLTF. In DNA, the CDR3 is TGTGCCAGCAGCCGAGGGGACAGGGGGCGCTCTGGGGCCAACGTCCTGACTTTC. J is TRBJ2-6 and V is TRBV3-1; 12 bases map to TRBD1. Per the germline V gene, CDR1 is LGHDT and CDR2 is YNNKEL (reference sequence). This CDR3 contains 18 residues. With 4 bases clipped from V and 0 bases from J, the junction kept 4 bases outside the gene matches.

CDR3 coding DNA: TGTGCCAGCAGCGTTGGGACAGGGGCCGGGGTGGCTTTCTTT. This gives the protein CASSVGTGAGVAFF. J is TRBJ1-1 and V is TRBV9; 10 positions match TRBD1. CDR1 is SGDLS and CDR2 is YYNGEE in the germline V gene. The ends lost 2 bases at V and 11 bases at J; junction bases unmatched: 9. The CDR3 consists of 14 residues. The full variable domain, rest sourced from reference TRBV9 and TRBJ1-1, is DSGVTQTPKHLITATGQRVTLRCSPRSGDLSVYWYQQSLDQGLQFLIQYYNGEERAKGNILERFSAQQFPDLHSELNLSSLELGDSALYFCASSVGTGAGVAFFGQGTRLTVV.

In regard to this clonotype: This may be a read error, as it is one base from a much larger clone. The V and J genes are TRBV5-4 and TRBJ2-5; the match to TRBD2 covers 8 bases. This CDR3 spans 14 amino acids. CDR1 is SGHNT and CDR2 is YYREEE in the germline V gene (reference sequence). Trimming removed 2 bases from V and 3 bases from J; junction bases left unmatched: 3. The chain's CDR3 is CASSFPLAEETQYF. The CDR3, as DNA: TGTGCCAGCAGCTTTCCACTAGCGGAAGAGACCCAGTACTTC.

This clonotype has more than one count but fewer than ten. The chain combines TRBV29-1 with TRBJ2-3, with D hard to call. V was pared by 1 base and J by 2 bases, with 7 bases between. The CDR3 extends over 13 amino acids. Germline values: CDR1 SQVTM, CDR2 ANQGSEA. The CDR3 spells CSVEGRFTDTQYF. DNA for the CDR3: TGCAGCGTTGAAGGCCGGTTCACAGATACGCAGTATTTT.

The V and J genes are TRBV7-9 and TRBJ1-4, with D tentatively TRBD1 (6 bases). V gave up 5 bases and J gave up 7 bases, with 14 bases separating them. Germline CDR1 reads SEHNR; CDR2 reads FQNEAQ (reference sequence). The CDR3 consists of 14 residues. CDR3 DNA: TGTGCCAGCAGCCCTCCGCAGGGGACTGAAAAACTGTTTTTT. The encoded protein is CASSPPQGTEKLFF.

The V call is TRBV28, the J call TRBJ2-7; tentative D call: TRBD2 (6 bases). The germline gives CDR1 MDHEN, CDR2 SYDVKM. The CDR3 contains 13 residues. Trimming left V 4 bases short and J 5 bases short, with 12 bases between. This chain's CDR3 is CASSWRDRNEQYF. The CDR3 bases are TGTGCCAGCAGTTGGCGGGATCGGAACGAGCAGTACTTC.

The chain joins TRBV27 to TRBJ1-3, with D perhaps matching TRBD1 (5 bases). Germline CDR1 reads MNHEY; CDR2 reads SMNVEV (reference sequence). The CDR3 has 14 amino acids. V was clipped by 4 bases and J by 6 bases, with 13 bases between them. Here the CDR3 DNA reads TGTGCCAGCAGTTCGGGGGTAGCGGAAAACACCATATATTTT. Its translation is CASSSGVAENTIYF.

The sample holds a few counts of this clonotype. The gene calls are TRBV4-2 and TRBJ2-7; TRBD2 matches 8 bases. The CDR3 consists of 15 residues. Germline lookup yields CDR1 LGHNA and CDR2 YNFKEQ. Trimming removed 0 bases from V and 4 bases from J; junction bases left unmatched: 5. The CDR3 sequence is CASSQDPGGPYEQYF. Written as DNA, the CDR3 is TGTGCCAGCAGCCAAGACCCGGGAGGGCCTTACGAGCAGTACTTC.

This clonotype was detected many times. The chain links TRBV7-9 to TRBJ1-2; no definite D call. Germline V gives CDR1 SEHNR, CDR2 FQNEAQ (reference sequence). This CDR3 comprises 17 residues. With 0 bases removed from V and 2 bases from J, the gap between germline ends came to 16 bases. The CDR3 region is CASSLASSGSRNYGYTF. The CDR3 DNA reads TGTGCCAGCAGCTTAGCTAGCTCTGGCAGCCGAAACTATGGCTACACCTTC.

To note about this clonotype: A much larger clone is a single base away; this may be a read error. This chain links TRBV28 with TRBJ2-7; TRBD2 is a possible D gene (6 bases). With 6 bases removed from V and 4 bases from J, the gap between germline ends came to 16 bases. This CDR3 is built from 14 residues. Germline values: CDR1 MDHEN, CDR2 SYDVKM. CDR3 region: CASSLYTSLYEQYF. CDR3 DNA: TGTGCCAGCAGCCTTTATACTAGCCTGTACGAGCAGTACTTC. Using reference TRBV28 and TRBJ2-7 for the parts outside the CDR3, the full variable domain is DVKVTQSSRYLVKRTGEKVFLECVQDMDHENMFWYRQDPGLGLRLIYFSYDVKMKEKGDIPEGYSVSREKKERFSLILESASTNQTSMYLCASSLYTSLYEQYFGPGTRLTVT.